This T cell receptor (beta chain) emerged from a study of blood T cell repertoires in COVID-19. Measured with immunoSEQ multiplex PCR; TCRdb has only the in-frame clones, and not every one. This sample carries roughly 400,000 clones, roughly 91% of them seen once, and the ten largest clones take less than 2%. Germline values: CDR1 SGDLS, CDR2 YYNGEE. Unmatched junction bases numbered 8, after V lost 5 bases and J lost 0 bases. CDR3 length: 17 amino acids. The chain joins TRBV9 to TRBJ1-4; 9 nucleotides align to TRBD1. Specimen: PBMCs or T cells enriched from blood (not recorded which). The receptor comes from a woman aged 25-40 years who had recovered from COVID-19. In DNA form, the CDR3 reads TGTGCCAGCAGTGCGGGACAGGGTGTTGCAACTAATGAAAAACTGTTTTTT. This codes for CASSAGQGVATNEKLFF. Based on the CDR3 plus reference TRBV9 and TRBJ1-4, the full variable domain is DSGVTQTPKHLITATGQRVTLRCSPRSGDLSVYWYQQSLDQGLQFLIQYYNGEERAKGNILERFSAQQFPDLHSELNLSSLELGDSALYFCASSAGQGVATNEKLFFGSGTQLSVL.